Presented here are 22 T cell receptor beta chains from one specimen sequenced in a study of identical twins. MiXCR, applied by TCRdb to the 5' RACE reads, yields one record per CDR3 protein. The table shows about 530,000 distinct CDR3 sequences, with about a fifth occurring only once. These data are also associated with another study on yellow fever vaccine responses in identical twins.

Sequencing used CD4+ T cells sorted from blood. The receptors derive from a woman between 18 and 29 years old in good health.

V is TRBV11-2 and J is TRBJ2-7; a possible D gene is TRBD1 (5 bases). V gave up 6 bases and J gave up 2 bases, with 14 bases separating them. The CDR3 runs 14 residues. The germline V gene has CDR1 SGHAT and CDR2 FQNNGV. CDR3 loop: CASSPYSTAYEQYV. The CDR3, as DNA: TGTGCCAGCAGTCCCTACTCGACAGCCTACGAGCAGTACGTC.

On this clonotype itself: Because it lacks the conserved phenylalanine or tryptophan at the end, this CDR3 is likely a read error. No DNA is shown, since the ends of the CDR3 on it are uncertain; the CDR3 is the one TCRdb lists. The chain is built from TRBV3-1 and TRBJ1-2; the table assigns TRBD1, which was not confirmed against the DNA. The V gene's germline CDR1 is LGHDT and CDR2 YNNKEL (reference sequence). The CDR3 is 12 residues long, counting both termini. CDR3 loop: CASSQSDKTVCL.

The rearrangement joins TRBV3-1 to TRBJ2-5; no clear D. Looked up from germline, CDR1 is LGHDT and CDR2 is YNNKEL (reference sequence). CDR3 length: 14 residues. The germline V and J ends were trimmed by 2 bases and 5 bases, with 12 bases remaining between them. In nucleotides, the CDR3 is TGTGCCAGCAGCCAACTAAACTCCCAGGAGACCCAGTACTTC. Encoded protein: CASSQLNSQETQYF.

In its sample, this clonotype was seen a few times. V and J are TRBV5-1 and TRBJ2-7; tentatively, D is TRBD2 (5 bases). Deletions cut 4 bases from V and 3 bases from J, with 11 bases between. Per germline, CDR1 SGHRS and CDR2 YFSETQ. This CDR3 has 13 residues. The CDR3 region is CASSTDGDYEQYF. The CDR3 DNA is TGCGCCAGCAGCACCGACGGGGACTACGAGCAGTACTTC.

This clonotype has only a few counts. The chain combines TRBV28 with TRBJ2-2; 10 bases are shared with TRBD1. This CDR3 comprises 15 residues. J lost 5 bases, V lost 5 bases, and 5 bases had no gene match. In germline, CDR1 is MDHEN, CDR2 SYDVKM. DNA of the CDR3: TGTGCCAGCAGTCCGACAGGGGGCCGAACCGGGGAGCTGTTTTTT. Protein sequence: CASSPTGGRTGELFF.

The CDR3 loop is CASKGDRGEYF. CDR3 sequence (DNA): TGTGCCAGCAAAGGGGACAGGGGCGAGTATTTT. The V and J genes are TRBV6-1 and TRBJ2-3; 10 nucleotides line up with TRBD1. The CDR3 is 11 amino acids. V gave up 7 bases and J gave up 13 bases; unmatched junction bases: 5. Germline V lookup: CDR1 MNHNS, CDR2 SASEGT.

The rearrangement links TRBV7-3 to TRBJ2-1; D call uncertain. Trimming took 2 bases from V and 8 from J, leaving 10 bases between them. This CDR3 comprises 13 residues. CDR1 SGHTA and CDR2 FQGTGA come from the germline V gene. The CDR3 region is CASSLSGLHEQFF. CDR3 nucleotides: TGTGCCAGCAGCTTATCGGGTCTCCATGAGCAGTTCTTC.

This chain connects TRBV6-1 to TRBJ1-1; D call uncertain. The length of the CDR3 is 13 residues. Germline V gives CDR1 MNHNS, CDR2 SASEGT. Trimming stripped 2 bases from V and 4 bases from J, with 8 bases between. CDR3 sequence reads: CASSETPATEAFF. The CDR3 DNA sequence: TGTGCCAGCAGTGAAACACCGGCCACTGAAGCTTTCTTT.

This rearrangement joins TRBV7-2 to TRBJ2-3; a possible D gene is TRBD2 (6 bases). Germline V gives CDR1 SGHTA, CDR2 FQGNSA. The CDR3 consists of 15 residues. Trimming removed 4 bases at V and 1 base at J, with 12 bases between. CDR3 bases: TGTGCCAGCAGCTGGCGGGACCCCCGCACAGATACGCAGTATTTT. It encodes CASSWRDPRTDTQYF.

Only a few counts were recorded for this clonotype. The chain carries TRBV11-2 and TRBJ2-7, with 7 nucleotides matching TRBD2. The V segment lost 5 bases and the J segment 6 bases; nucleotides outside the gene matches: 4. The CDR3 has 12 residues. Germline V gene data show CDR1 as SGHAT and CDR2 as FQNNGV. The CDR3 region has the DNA TGTGCCAGCAGCACAGCTAGCGGCGAGCAGTACGTC. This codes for CASSTASGEQYV.

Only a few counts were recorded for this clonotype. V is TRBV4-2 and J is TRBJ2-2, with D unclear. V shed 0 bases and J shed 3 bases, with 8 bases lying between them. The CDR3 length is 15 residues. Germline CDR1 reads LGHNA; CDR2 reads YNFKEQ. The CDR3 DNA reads TGTGCCAGCAGCCAAGATGACCTTGACACCGGGGAGCTGTTTTTT. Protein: CASSQDDLDTGELFF.

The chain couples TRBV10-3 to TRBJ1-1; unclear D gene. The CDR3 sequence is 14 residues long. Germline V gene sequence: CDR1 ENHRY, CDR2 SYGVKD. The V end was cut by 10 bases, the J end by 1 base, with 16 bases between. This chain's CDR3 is CATRELDSNTEAFF. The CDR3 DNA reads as TGTGCCACTCGAGAACTTGATTCGAACACTGAAGCTTTCTTT.

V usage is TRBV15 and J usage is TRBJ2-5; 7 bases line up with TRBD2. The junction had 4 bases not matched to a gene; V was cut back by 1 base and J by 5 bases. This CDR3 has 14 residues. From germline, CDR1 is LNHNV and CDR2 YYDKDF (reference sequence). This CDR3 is CATSRGRGGETQYF. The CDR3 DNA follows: TGTGCCACCAGCAGAGGCCGGGGAGGGGAGACCCAGTACTTC.

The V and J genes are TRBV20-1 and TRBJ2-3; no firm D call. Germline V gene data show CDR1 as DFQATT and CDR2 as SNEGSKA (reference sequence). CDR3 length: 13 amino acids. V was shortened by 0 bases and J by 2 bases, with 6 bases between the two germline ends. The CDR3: CSARDSLTDTQYF. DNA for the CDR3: TGCAGTGCTAGAGATTCGCTCACAGATACGCAGTATTTT.

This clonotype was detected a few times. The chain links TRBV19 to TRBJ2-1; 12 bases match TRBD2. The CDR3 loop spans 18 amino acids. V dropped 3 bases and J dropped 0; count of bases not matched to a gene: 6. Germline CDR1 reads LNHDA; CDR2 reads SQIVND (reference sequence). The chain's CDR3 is CASSITSGRYYSYNEQFF. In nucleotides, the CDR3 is TGTGCCAGTAGTATTACTAGCGGGAGGTATTACTCCTACAATGAGCAGTTCTTC. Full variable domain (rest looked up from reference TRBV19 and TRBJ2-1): DGGITQSPKYLFRKEGQNVTLSCEQNLNHDAMYWYRQDPGQGLRLIYYSQIVNDFQKGDIAEGYSVSREKKESFPLTVTSAQKNPTAFYLCASSITSGRYYSYNEQFFGPGTRLTVL.

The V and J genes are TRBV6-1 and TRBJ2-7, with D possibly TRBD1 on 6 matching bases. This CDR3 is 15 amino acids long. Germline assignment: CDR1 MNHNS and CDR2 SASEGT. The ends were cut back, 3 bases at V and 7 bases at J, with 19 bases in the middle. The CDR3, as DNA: TGTGCCAGCAGTGATACCGGGACACCTATCGAGGAGCAGTACTTC. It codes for CASSDTGTPIEEQYF.

The CDR3: CASGSIYEQYF. For the CDR3, the DNA is TGTGCCAGCGGTTCTATATACGAGCAGTACTTC. The rearrangement joins TRBV6-5 to TRBJ2-7, with D uncertain. The CDR3 length is 11 residues. Germline V gene sequence: CDR1 MNHEY, CDR2 SVGAGI. Trimming removed 8 bases at V and 4 bases at J, with 9 bases between.

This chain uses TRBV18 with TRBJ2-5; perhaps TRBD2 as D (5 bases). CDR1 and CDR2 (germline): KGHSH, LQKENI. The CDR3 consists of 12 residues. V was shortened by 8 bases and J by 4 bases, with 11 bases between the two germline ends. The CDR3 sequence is CASTGTGETQYF. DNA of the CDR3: TGTGCCAGCACGGGAACCGGAGAGACCCAGTACTTC.

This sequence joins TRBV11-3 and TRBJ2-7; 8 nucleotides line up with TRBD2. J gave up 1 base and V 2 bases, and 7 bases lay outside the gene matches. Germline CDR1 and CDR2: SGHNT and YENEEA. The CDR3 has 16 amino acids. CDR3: CASSLLSSGPSYEQYF. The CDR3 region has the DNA TGTGCCAGCAGCTTACTCTCTAGCGGGCCGTCCTACGAGCAGTACTTC.

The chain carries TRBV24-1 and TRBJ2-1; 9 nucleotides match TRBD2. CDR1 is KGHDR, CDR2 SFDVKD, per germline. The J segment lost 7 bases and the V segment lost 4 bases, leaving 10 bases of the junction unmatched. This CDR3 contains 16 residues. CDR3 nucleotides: TGTGCCACCAGTGACTCAAGCGGGAGGTTGGGAAATGAGCAGTTCTTC. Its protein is CATSDSSGRLGNEQFF.

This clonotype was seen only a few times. DNA for the CDR3: TGTGCCAGCAGCCCGCGGGGAGAATTACGCACCGGGGAGCTGTTTTTT. Its translation is CASSPRGELRTGELFF. The rearrangement links TRBV3-1 to TRBJ2-2; D is possibly TRBD2 (6 bases). There are 16 residues in the CDR3. Germline lookup yields CDR1 LGHDT and CDR2 YNNKEL (reference sequence). The V end lost 4 bases, the J end lost 4 bases, and 16 bases lay between the germline ends.

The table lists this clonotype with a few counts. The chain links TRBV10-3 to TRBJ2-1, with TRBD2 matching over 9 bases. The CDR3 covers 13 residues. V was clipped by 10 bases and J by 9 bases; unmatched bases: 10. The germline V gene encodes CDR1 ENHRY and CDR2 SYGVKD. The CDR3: CATHRREGLEQFF. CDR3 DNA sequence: TGTGCCACACACCGGCGGGAGGGCCTTGAGCAGTTCTTC.